These 15 T cell receptor beta chains share one sample of origin, sequenced in a study of blood T cell repertoires in COVID-19. Here immunoSEQ multiplex PCR was the method, and the copy in TCRdb shows in-frame clones only, minus some. This table holds 300,000 to 400,000 clones, approximately 87% found once. The sample was peripheral blood. Source of these receptors: a woman in her twenties or thirties with COVID-19, enrolled during active disease.

The table lists this clone with a count of one. The genes are TRBV30 and TRBJ2-7, with TRBD2 identical over 7 bases. V was clipped by 4 bases and J by 3 bases; unmatched bases: 9. The length of the CDR3 is 14 residues. In germline, CDR1 is GTSNPN, CDR2 SVGIG (reference sequence). The CDR3 spells CAWNGRLAVYEQYF. The CDR3, as DNA: TGTGCCTGGAACGGCAGACTAGCCGTCTACGAGCAGTACTTC.

The sample holds one count of this clone. The chain couples TRBV3-1 (or the pseudogene TRBV3-2) to TRBJ2-7, with D possibly TRBD2 on 6 matching bases. The CDR3 sequence is 13 residues long. V lost 1 base to trimming and J lost 6 bases, with 10 bases between them. The germline gives CDR1 LGHDT, CDR2 YNNKEL (reference sequence). The CDR3, as DNA: TGTGCCAGCAGCCAAGGGGGGGTTTTCGAGCAGTACTTC. This translates into CASSQGGVFEQYF.

V usage is TRBV28 and J usage is TRBJ1-2, with 7 nucleotides matching TRBD1. The CDR3 contains 13 residues. CDR1 is MDHEN and CDR2 is SYDVKM in the germline V gene. With V trimmed by 5 bases and J by 6 bases, 6 bases remained unmatched. The CDR3 sequence: CASSIDRAHGYTF. The CDR3 DNA reads TGTGCCAGCAGTATCGACAGGGCCCATGGCTACACCTTC.

This chain uses TRBV5-1 with TRBJ2-1; TRBD1 agrees at 8 bases. Looked up from germline, CDR1 is SGHRS and CDR2 is YFSETQ. Unmatched junction bases numbered 4, after V lost 1 base and J lost 4 bases. The CDR3 extends over 15 amino acids. CDR3 residues: CASSLLTGEYNEQFF. In DNA form, the CDR3 reads TGCGCCAGCAGCTTGTTGACAGGGGAATACAATGAGCAGTTCTTC.

The chain joins TRBV11-2 to TRBJ2-3; 11 bases line up with TRBD2. After removal of 2 bases from V and 2 bases from J, the junction contained 3 bases not matched to a gene. The CDR3 totals 16 residues. Per germline, CDR1 SGHAT and CDR2 FQNNGV. CDR3 nucleotide sequence: TGTGCCAGCAGCTTAACTAGCGGGAGTCACACAGATACGCAGTATTTT. Its translation is CASSLTSGSHTDTQYF.

Only a few counts were recorded for this clone. The chain joins TRBV7-9 to TRBJ1-1; possibly TRBD1 for D (5 bases). Germline V CDR1 and CDR2: SEHNR, FQNEAQ (reference sequence). V was shortened by 5 bases and J by 4 bases, with 17 bases between the two germline ends. The CDR3 is 15 residues long. The CDR3 loop is CASSNTRGEGTEAFF. DNA for the CDR3: TGTGCCAGCAGCAACACCCGGGGGGAGGGCACTGAAGCTTTCTTT.

The chain combines TRBV7-9 with TRBJ2-7, with 8 positions matching TRBD1. Looked up from germline, CDR1 is SEHNR and CDR2 is FQNEAQ (reference sequence). The CDR3 totals 13 residues. Trimming cost V 3 bases and J 3 bases; bases outside gene matches: 1. The CDR3 DNA reads TGTGCCAGCAGCTTGACAGGGGTCTACGAGCAGTACTTC. It is translated as CASSLTGVYEQYF.

CDR3 DNA sequence: TGTGCCAGCAGTCTACGACATTCAAATGAAAAACTGTTTTTT. As protein: CASSLRHSNEKLFF. The chain has TRBV6-5 and TRBJ1-4, with D hard to call. The CDR3 loop spans 14 amino acids. Between the trimmed V and J ends, which lost 5 bases and 5 bases, there was a span of 12 bases. CDR1 and CDR2 from the germline V gene are MNHEY and SVGAGI.

On this clone itself: The same CDR3 also results from other DNA sequences found in this sample. The chain combines TRBV30 with TRBJ2-7; D unclear. V was shortened by 2 bases and J by 1 base, with 3 bases between the two germline ends. Germline V lookup: CDR1 GTSNPN, CDR2 SVGIG (reference sequence). CDR3 length equals 11 residues. CDR3 bases: TGTGCCTGGAGTCTGTCCTACGAGCAGTACTTC. Encoded protein: CAWSLSYEQYF. The entire variable domain, with the rest obtained from reference TRBV30 and TRBJ2-7, is as follows: SQTIHQWPATLVQPVGSPLSLECTVEGTSNPNLYWYRQAAGRGLQLLFYSVGIGQISSEVPQNLSASRPQDRQFILSSKKLLLSDSGFYLCAWSLSYEQYFGPGTRLTVT.

The chain joins TRBV19 to TRBJ1-2; TRBD1 matches 8 bases. The V gene's germline CDR1 is LNHDA and CDR2 SQIVND (reference sequence). The CDR3 is made up of 14 amino acids. The V and J ends lost 5 bases and 3 bases, in that order; junction bases with no gene match: 5. CDR3 sequence (DNA): TGTGCCAGTAGTTCGACAGGGGTGCACTATGGCTACACCTTC. Amino acids: CASSSTGVHYGYTF.

V is TRBV4-1 and J is TRBJ1-2; D is undetermined. CDR1 is MGHRA, CDR2 YSYEKL, per germline. CDR3 size: 14 residues. Deletions cut 0 bases from V and 4 bases from J, with 9 bases between. The CDR3 here is CASSQEDKSYGYTF. CDR3 in DNA: TGCGCCAGCAGCCAAGAAGACAAGAGCTATGGCTACACCTTC.

The rearrangement uses TRBV7-9 and TRBJ1-5; 9 bases are shared with TRBD1. CDR3 size: 13 residues. Germline-derived CDR1 and CDR2 are SEHNR and FQNEAQ (reference sequence). V gave up 9 bases and J gave up 5 bases; unmatched junction bases: 5. The CDR3 DNA is TGTGCCAGTTCGACAGGGGGTGATCAGCCCCAGCATTTT. Translating gives CASSTGGDQPQHF.

The chain's CDR3 is CASSIGQLEGGNTIYF. The CDR3 DNA sequence: TGTGCCAGTAGCATCGGCCAACTGGAGGGGGGAAACACCATATATTTT. The V and J genes are TRBV19 and TRBJ1-3; possibly TRBD1 for D (5 bases). Germline V gives CDR1 LNHDA, CDR2 SQIVND (reference sequence). Trimming removed 6 bases at V and 4 bases at J, with 19 bases between. This CDR3 contains 16 residues. The full variable domain, rest sourced from reference TRBV19 and TRBJ1-3, is DGGITQSPKYLFRKEGQNVTLSCEQNLNHDAMYWYRQDPGQGLRLIYYSQIVNDFQKGDIAEGYSVSREKKESFPLTVTSAQKNPTAFYLCASSIGQLEGGNTIYFGEGSWLTVV.

Written as DNA, the CDR3 is TGTGCCAGCTCACCATTGGAGGAAGGTGAGCAGTTCTTC. It translates to CASSPLEEGEQFF. V gene TRBV18 combines with J gene TRBJ2-1; maybe TRBD2 (5 bases). This CDR3 spans 13 amino acids. V was clipped by 2 bases and J by 9 bases, with 11 bases between them. The V gene's germline CDR1 is KGHSH and CDR2 LQKENI.

V and J are TRBV5-1 and TRBJ2-3, with a possible D match to TRBD2 (6 bases). Germline loops: CDR1 SGHRS, CDR2 YFSETQ. The length of the CDR3 is 17 residues. V lost 0 bases and J lost 6, with 20 bases in between. This CDR3 reads CASSLARKEGLGDTQYF. CDR3 coding DNA: TGCGCCAGCAGCTTGGCCAGAAAGGAGGGCCTCGGCGATACGCAGTATTTT.